This T cell receptor beta chain was documented in a study of cytomegalovirus exposure and HLA in healthy donors. Across the whole study: Of over 350 genotyped donors, about 81% grouped in the Caucasian-associated ancestry cluster.

The sample holds one count of this clone. Germline CDR1 MNHNS, CDR2 SASEGT. Germline trimming cut 2 bases from V and 6 bases from J; bases unmatched to any gene: 12. CDR3 length: 17 amino acids. PCR was performed using 60 Vbeta and 13 Jbeta primers. Some clones are missing from TCRdb's copy, which holds only in-frame ones; the method was immunoSEQ multiplex PCR. The sample contains about 82,000 clones, roughly 80% of which appear only once. What was sequenced was PBMCs. This clonotype was obtained from a human donor in good health. The chain recombines TRBV6-1 with TRBJ2-7; TRBD2 aligns across 11 bases. For the CDR3, the DNA is TGTGCCAGCAGTGAAATCCCCCTAGCGGGGGGTCGTGTCGAGCAGTACTTC. The encoded protein is CASSEIPLAGGRVEQYF.